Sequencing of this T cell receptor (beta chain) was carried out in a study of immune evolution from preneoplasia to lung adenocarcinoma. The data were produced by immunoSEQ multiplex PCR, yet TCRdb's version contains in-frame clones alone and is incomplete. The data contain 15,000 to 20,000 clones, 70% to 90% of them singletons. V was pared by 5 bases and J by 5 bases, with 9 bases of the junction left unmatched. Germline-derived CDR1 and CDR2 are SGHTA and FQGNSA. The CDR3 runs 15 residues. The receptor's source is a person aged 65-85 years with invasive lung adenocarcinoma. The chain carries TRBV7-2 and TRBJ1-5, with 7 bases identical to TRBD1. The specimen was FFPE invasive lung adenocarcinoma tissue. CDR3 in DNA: TGTGCCAGCAGCCTCAGGGGGGGCCGGGATCAGCCCCAGCATTTT. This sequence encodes CASSLRGGRDQPQHF.